The subject of this entry is one T cell receptor (beta chain). The antigen remains unidentified. Trimming cost V 6 bases and J 8 bases; bases outside gene matches: 13. The CDR3 has 15 residues. Per the germline V gene, CDR1 is LNHDA and CDR2 is SQIVND (reference sequence). Some clones are missing from TCRdb's copy, which holds only in-frame ones; the method was immunoSEQ multiplex PCR. The sample has roughly 150,000 clones, about 80% seen once; the top ten hold about 4%. This entry belongs to a study of T cell responses to AZD1222 COVID-19 vaccine. Overall study results and limits: Most donors were white British, females outnumbered males, and clonal diversity was possibly underestimated.

The V and J genes are TRBV19 and TRBJ1-2, with TRBD1 identical over 9 bases. This material consisted of peripheral blood, taken on day 0 of AZD1222 vaccination. The TCR sequence derives from an adult in good health. This CDR3 is CASRPTGQGPRGYTF. CDR3 DNA: TGTGCCAGTAGGCCCACCGGACAGGGGCCGCGGGGCTACACCTTC.